Shown below are 26 T cell receptor beta chains from a single sample sequenced in a study of shared clonotypes between healthy human individuals. The table came from immunoSEQ multiplex PCR; TCRdb's copy has only in-frame clones and leaves some out. The profile covers 900,000 to 1,200,000 clones, with about four fifths appearing a single time and 0.55% to 0.7% taken by the ten largest. Sequenced: memory CD4+ T cells from PBMCs. The subset here: CD45RA-negative fraction. These receptors originate from a man between 18 and 29 years old in good health. Some clones in this sample may be carry-over from other donors' samples.

This chain links TRBV10-3 with TRBJ1-5; D not resolved. The CDR3 extends over 14 amino acids. Germline lookup yields CDR1 ENHRY and CDR2 SYGVKD. The V and J ends lost 4 bases and 7 bases respectively, with 14 bases between them. The CDR3 here is CAISVDPRGQPQHF. DNA for the CDR3: TGTGCCATCAGTGTTGACCCGCGAGGCCAGCCCCAGCATTTT.

This chain links TRBV21-1 with TRBJ2-7; the table's D call, TRBD2, was not checked against the DNA. TRBV21-1 is designated a pseudogene. This CDR3 is 15 amino acids long. CDR3 DNA sequence: TGTGCCAGCACCCTCCGGATGGGACTCTCCTACGAGCAGTACTTC. Its translation: CASTLRMGLSYEQYF.

In regard to this clone: A much larger clone lies a single base off, so this may be a read error. V gene TRBV21-1 combines with J gene TRBJ2-2. TRBV21-1 is labeled a pseudogene. The CDR3 sequence is 11 residues long. The CDR3 sequence: CASRGTGELFF. The CDR3, as DNA: TGTGCCAGCAGGGGCACCGGGGAGCTGTTTTTT.

The sample holds a few counts of this clone. V gene TRBV6-1 combines with J gene TRBJ2-1; D is undetermined. This CDR3 is built from 14 residues. The V and J ends lost 2 bases and 10 bases respectively, with 15 bases between them. CDR1 and CDR2 from the germline V gene are MNHNS and SASEGT. CDR3 region: CASSEQQLLPEQFF. The CDR3 coding sequence is TGTGCCAGCAGTGAACAGCAACTCCTACCCGAGCAGTTCTTC.

The V and J genes are TRBV10-3 and TRBJ1-1; a possible D gene is TRBD1 (5 bases). Looked up from germline, CDR1 is ENHRY and CDR2 is SYGVKD. V shed 7 bases and J shed 4 bases, with 10 bases lying between them. This CDR3 has 12 residues. CDR3 region: CAIMGEATEAFF. For the CDR3, the DNA is TGTGCCATCATGGGGGAAGCCACTGAAGCTTTCTTT.

The gene calls are TRBV5-1 and TRBJ1-2; possible D gene TRBD1, 5 bases. V dropped 5 bases and J dropped 8 bases, with 19 bases sitting between them. Germline lookup yields CDR1 SGHRS and CDR2 YFSETQ. The CDR3 is made up of 14 amino acids. As DNA, the CDR3 is TGCGCCAGCAGGTTTGGATCGGGGCGGGCCGGCTACACCTTC. It yields the protein CASRFGSGRAGYTF.

The gene calls are TRBV6-1 and TRBJ1-3, with a weak D call TRBD1 (6 bases). With 5 bases removed from V and 0 bases from J, the gap between germline ends came to 11 bases. From germline, CDR1 is MNHNS and CDR2 SASEGT. The CDR3 spans 15 residues. The CDR3 DNA sequence: TGTGCCAGCAGTATATCAGGGGTCTCTGGAAACACCATATATTTT. Translated, it gives CASSISGVSGNTIYF.

The chain has TRBV11-2 and TRBJ2-1; D may be TRBD2 (6 bases). Germline V gives CDR1 SGHAT, CDR2 FQNNGV. The CDR3 has 14 residues. Trimming shortened V by 2 bases and J by 6 bases, and 11 bases separated the two germline ends. The CDR3 protein is CASSLTNGGNEQFF. Here the CDR3 DNA reads TGTGCCAGCAGCTTAACTAACGGGGGCAATGAGCAGTTCTTC.

This chain joins TRBV29-1 and TRBJ2-5; a possible D gene is TRBD2 (6 bases). The CDR3 consists of 13 residues. The ends were cut back, 1 base at V and 5 bases at J, with 11 bases in the middle. Germline CDR1 is SQVTM and CDR2 is ANQGSEA. The CDR3 sequence is CSVEATAGETQYF. DNA for the CDR3: TGCAGCGTTGAAGCAACAGCGGGTGAGACCCAGTACTTC.

V gene TRBV11-2 combines with J gene TRBJ2-7, with D possibly being TRBD2 (5 bases). Trimming left V 5 bases short and J 0 bases short, with 14 bases between. CDR3 length equals 15 residues. Germline V gives CDR1 SGHAT, CDR2 FQNNGV. The CDR3 nucleotides read TGTGCCAGCAGCGCAGTTGGAGGCAGCTCCTACGAGCAGTACTTC. Its protein is CASSAVGGSSYEQYF.

This chain uses TRBV18 with TRBJ1-5; 7 bases align to TRBD1. The length of the CDR3 is 14 residues. The V gene's germline CDR1 is KGHSH and CDR2 LQKENI. V dropped 4 bases and J dropped 8; count of bases not matched to a gene: 8. CDR3 sequence reads: CASSQGASGEPQHF. The CDR3 DNA follows: TGTGCCAGCTCACAGGGGGCCTCGGGGGAGCCCCAGCATTTT.

This chain connects TRBV5-1 to TRBJ2-5; 12 bases are shared with TRBD1. V dropped 4 bases and J dropped 4; count of bases not matched to a gene: 8. The CDR3 is 16 amino acids. CDR1 is SGHRS and CDR2 is YFSETQ in the germline V gene. In nucleotides, the CDR3 is TGCGCCAGCAGCCTGATCCCGGGACAGGGGGCAGAGACCCAGTACTTC. It encodes CASSLIPGQGAETQYF.

The CDR3 loop is CAWTPRGRGHAGELFF. In nucleotides, the CDR3 is TGTGCCTGGACCCCAAGGGGCAGGGGCCACGCCGGGGAGCTGTTTTTT. The chain is built from TRBV30 and TRBJ2-2, with D tentatively TRBD1 (6 bases). With 4 bases removed from V and 6 bases from J, the gap between germline ends came to 21 bases. This CDR3 region has 16 residues. Germline loops: CDR1 GTSNPN, CDR2 SVGIG (reference sequence).

The rearrangement links TRBV28 to TRBJ2-1; D is undetermined. V lost 9 bases and J lost 1, with 16 bases in between. The CDR3 sequence is 15 residues long. Per germline, CDR1 MDHEN and CDR2 SYDVKM. CDR3 nucleotide sequence: TGTGCCAGTACTAAGGTAGGACGATCCTACAATGAGCAGTTCTTC. Amino acid sequence: CASTKVGRSYNEQFF.

This sequence joins TRBV7-3 and TRBJ2-5; 11 nucleotides align to TRBD2. V lost 5 bases, J lost 3 bases, and 8 bases stayed unmatched. This CDR3 is 16 amino acids long. CDR1 SGHTA and CDR2 FQGTGA come from the germline V gene. Written as DNA, the CDR3 is TGTGCCAGCAGCCCCGAACAGACTAGCGGGGAAGAGACCCAGTACTTC. This translates into CASSPEQTSGEETQYF.

The V gene is TRBV9, the J gene TRBJ2-5; TRBD2 matches 7 bases. Losses at the gene ends were 0 bases for V and 2 bases for J; bases not matched to a gene: 4. Germline values: CDR1 SGDLS, CDR2 YYNGEE. CDR3 length equals 15 residues. The chain's CDR3 is CASSVEGSGQETQYF. CDR3 in DNA: TGTGCCAGCAGCGTAGAAGGTAGCGGGCAAGAGACCCAGTACTTC.

This sequence joins TRBV5-4 and TRBJ2-5; D is tentatively TRBD1 or TRBD2 (5 bases each). This CDR3 is built from 13 residues. Deletions cut 4 bases from V and 2 bases from J, with 9 bases between. Germline V gene data show CDR1 as SGHNT and CDR2 as YYREEE (reference sequence). The CDR3 DNA reads TGTGCCAGCAGCCCGGGACCTCAAGAGACCCAGTACTTC. Its translation is CASSPGPQETQYF.

CDR3 residues: CASSLSGLGNSPLHF. In nucleotides, the CDR3 is TGTGCCAGCAGTTTAAGCGGGTTGGGGAATTCACCCCTCCACTTT. The rearrangement joins TRBV27 to TRBJ1-6; no clear D gene. The V end was cut by 2 bases, the J end by 7 bases, with 12 bases between. In germline, CDR1 is MNHEY, CDR2 SMNVEV (reference sequence). The CDR3 runs to 15 residues.

The chain has TRBV4-3 and TRBJ2-3; D gene unclear. V lost 0 bases and J 13 bases, leaving 14 bases between the germline ends. Germline V gene data show CDR1 as LGHNA and CDR2 as YSLEER. The CDR3 length is 13 residues. CDR3 loop: CASSQDPEQTKYF. CDR3 coding DNA: TGCGCCAGCAGCCAAGATCCCGAGCAGACCAAGTATTTT.

The chain joins TRBV7-7 to TRBJ2-3; 7 nucleotides align to TRBD1. CDR1 and CDR2 from the germline V gene are SSHAT and FNYEAQ (reference sequence). This CDR3 spans 17 amino acids. V gave up 1 base and J gave up 2 bases; unmatched junction bases: 9. The CDR3 here is CASSLDRGQSFTDTQYF. CDR3 bases: TGTGCCAGCAGCTTAGACAGGGGACAGTCCTTCACAGATACGCAGTATTTT.

Worth noting for this clone: This may be a read error, as it is one base from a much larger clone. Within the sample, other DNA sequences also encode this same CDR3. This chain joins TRBV28 and TRBJ1-4; no definite D call. The CDR3 is made up of 14 amino acids. CDR1 is MDHEN and CDR2 is SYDVKM in the germline V gene. V was shortened by 3 bases and J by 0 bases, with 5 bases between the two germline ends. The CDR3: CASSLAATNEKLFF. CDR3 DNA sequence: TGTGCCAGCAGTTTGGCAGCAACTAATGAAAAACTGTTTTTT.

On this clone: Since a much larger clone is just one base distant, this may be a read error. Within the sample, other DNA sequences also encode this same CDR3. The rearrangement uses TRBV5-1 and TRBJ2-2, with D possibly TRBD2 on 6 matching bases. CDR3 size: 15 residues. Germline V gives CDR1 SGHRS, CDR2 YFSETQ. CDR3 in amino acids: CASTEDPGSTGELFF. The CDR3 DNA reads TGCGCCAGCACTGAAGATCCCGGGAGTACCGGGGAGCTGTTTTTC.

V usage is TRBV14 and J usage is TRBJ2-3; 10 nucleotides line up with TRBD2. The CDR3 consists of 15 residues. The germline CDR1 and CDR2 sequences are SGHDN and FVKESK. Losses at the gene ends were 5 bases for V and 2 bases for J; bases not matched to a gene: 4. The CDR3: CASSELAGYTDTQYF. The DNA for the CDR3 is TGTGCCAGCAGCGAACTAGCGGGATACACAGATACGCAGTATTTT.

The chain links TRBV6-6 to TRBJ2-3, with 10 positions matching TRBD2. This CDR3 has 14 residues. The V segment lost 7 bases and the J segment 3 bases; nucleotides outside the gene matches: 4. CDR1 is MNHNY, CDR2 SVGAGI, per germline (reference sequence). CDR3 DNA sequence: TGTGCCAGCAAAGCGGGAGGGCCAACAGATACGCAGTATTTT. As protein: CASKAGGPTDTQYF.

This chain connects TRBV2 to TRBJ1-2, with unresolved D. Per the germline V gene, CDR1 is SNHLY and CDR2 is FYNNEI. The CDR3 has 13 amino acids. V was pared by 7 bases and J by 7 bases, with 16 bases between. CDR3 residues: CASKGEGRSGYTF. The CDR3 DNA reads TGTGCCAGCAAGGGAGAAGGGAGGAGTGGCTACACCTTC.

The chain employs TRBV19 and TRBJ2-3; D possibly corresponds to TRBD2 (6 bases). From germline, CDR1 is LNHDA and CDR2 SQIVND (reference sequence). V lost 10 bases, J lost 4 bases, and 15 bases lay in between. The CDR3 spans 13 residues. CDR3 nucleotide sequence: TGTGCCACCGGTCGGGAGCGGGCAGATACGCAGTATTTT. This gives the protein CATGRERADTQYF.